The next 9 T cell receptor beta chains were all read from a single sample in a study of T cells in Graves' hyperthyroidism and ophthalmopathy. Researchers amplified the TCR beta CDR3 regions from RNA transcripts. HTBI primers drove first-round RT-PCR of the TCR CDR3. Using its own MiXCR run on the multiplex PCR reads, TCRdb lists one record per CDR3 protein. This table holds 700,000 or so distinct CDR3 sequences, about 15% found once. Sequenced input: blood. These receptors all stem from a man aged 18 to 30 with Graves' hyperthyroidism.

The sample holds a few counts of this clonotype. The chain is built from TRBV18 and TRBJ1-5, with D tentatively TRBD1 (6 bases). Germline CDR1 and CDR2: KGHSH and LQKENI. This CDR3 comprises 15 residues. V dropped 4 bases and J dropped 4 bases, with 14 bases sitting between them. CDR3 in amino acids: CASSRKRQENQPQHF. For the CDR3, the DNA is TGTGCCAGCTCACGTAAAAGACAGGAGAATCAGCCCCAGCATTTT.

A few counts support this clonotype. J is TRBJ2-7 and V is TRBV27; tentatively, D is TRBD1 (5 bases). This CDR3 is 14 amino acids long. Germline V gives CDR1 MNHEY, CDR2 SMNVEV (reference sequence). The germline V and J ends were trimmed by 5 bases and 1 base, with 12 bases remaining between them. The CDR3 nucleotides are TGTGCCAGCAGTACGCCAGGGAATTCCTACGAGCAGTACTTC. This gives the protein CASSTPGNSYEQYF.

This clonotype has more than one count but fewer than ten. V and J are TRBV7-9 and TRBJ1-2; D gene ambiguous. This CDR3 is 15 amino acids long. Trimming took off 1 base at V and 10 bases at J, with 19 bases between the two ends. From germline, CDR1 is SEHNR and CDR2 FQNEAQ (reference sequence). The CDR3 region has the DNA TGTGCCAGCAGCTTAGAGACCTGGGGAGCGTCCAACTACACCTTC. Encoded protein: CASSLETWGASNYTF.

This clonotype has a handful of counts. The chain employs TRBV24-1 and TRBJ2-1; 7 positions agree with TRBD2. This CDR3 is 11 amino acids long. J was trimmed by 8 bases and V by 9 bases; bases with no gene match: 3. From germline, CDR1 is KGHDR and CDR2 SFDVKD. CDR3 residues: CATGREDEQFF. CDR3 bases: TGTGCCACCGGGAGGGAAGATGAGCAGTTCTTC.

The chain joins TRBV7-8 to TRBJ1-2; a possible D gene is TRBD1 (6 bases). In germline, CDR1 is SGHVS, CDR2 FQNEAQ. V shed 4 bases and J shed 1 base, with 13 bases lying between them. The CDR3 has 15 residues. CDR3 protein: CASSSGDTFNYGYTF. The CDR3 DNA sequence: TGTGCCAGCAGCTCAGGGGACACCTTTAACTATGGCTACACCTTC.

In this sample, this clonotype turned up many times. The chain joins TRBV12-3 or TRBV12-4 to TRBJ2-7; maybe TRBD1 (5 bases). The V end lost 5 bases, the J end lost 7 bases, and 18 bases lay between the germline ends. This CDR3 is built from 14 residues. The CDR3 DNA is TGTGCCAGCAGTACCTCTAGGGGCGTAAGGGAGCAGTACTTC. It encodes CASSTSRGVREQYF.

The chain couples TRBV11-2 to TRBJ2-3; D is undetermined. The CDR3 runs to 13 residues. Trimming took off 5 bases at V and 2 bases at J, with 8 bases between the two ends. CDR1 SGHAT and CDR2 FQNNGV come from the germline V gene. CDR3 protein: CASSQEPTDTQYF. As DNA, the CDR3 is TGTGCCAGCAGCCAAGAGCCCACAGATACGCAGTATTTT.

This clonotype occurred many times. V usage is TRBV18 and J usage is TRBJ2-1, with TRBD2 matching 7 bases. V gave up 2 bases and J gave up 4 bases; unmatched junction bases: 8. Per the germline V gene, CDR1 is KGHSH and CDR2 is LQKENI. The CDR3 covers 16 residues. CDR3 sequence (DNA): TGTGCCAGCTCACCAACTAGCGCTCCCTCTTACAATGAGCAGTTCTTC. This encodes CASSPTSAPSYNEQFF.

This clonotype showed up just a few times. The chain joins TRBV19 to TRBJ2-5; 7 bases fit TRBD2. CDR3 size: 13 residues. V trimming: 6 bases; J trimming: 5 bases; junction bases outside the gene matches: 6. The germline CDR1 and CDR2 sequences are LNHDA and SQIVND (reference sequence). CDR3 loop: CASRATSTETQYF. CDR3 nucleotides: TGTGCCAGTAGGGCGACTAGCACGGAGACCCAGTACTTC.